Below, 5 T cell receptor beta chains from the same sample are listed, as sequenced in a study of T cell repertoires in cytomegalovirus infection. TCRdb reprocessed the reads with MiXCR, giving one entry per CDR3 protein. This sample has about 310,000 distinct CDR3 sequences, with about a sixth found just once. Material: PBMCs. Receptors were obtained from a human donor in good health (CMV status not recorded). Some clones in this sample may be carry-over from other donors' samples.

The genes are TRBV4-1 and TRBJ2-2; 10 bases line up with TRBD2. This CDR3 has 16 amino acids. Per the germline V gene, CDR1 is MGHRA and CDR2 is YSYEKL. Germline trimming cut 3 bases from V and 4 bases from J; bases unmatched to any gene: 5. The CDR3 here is CASSHIAGGTTGELFF. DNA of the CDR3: TGCGCCAGCAGCCATATAGCGGGGGGCACCACCGGGGAGCTGTTTTTT.

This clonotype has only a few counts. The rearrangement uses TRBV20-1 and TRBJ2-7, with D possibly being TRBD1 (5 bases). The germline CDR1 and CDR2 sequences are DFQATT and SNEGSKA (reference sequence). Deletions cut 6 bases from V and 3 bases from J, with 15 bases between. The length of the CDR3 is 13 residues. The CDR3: CSARTQESYEQYF. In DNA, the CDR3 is TGCAGTGCGAGGACACAGGAGAGCTACGAGCAGTACTTC.

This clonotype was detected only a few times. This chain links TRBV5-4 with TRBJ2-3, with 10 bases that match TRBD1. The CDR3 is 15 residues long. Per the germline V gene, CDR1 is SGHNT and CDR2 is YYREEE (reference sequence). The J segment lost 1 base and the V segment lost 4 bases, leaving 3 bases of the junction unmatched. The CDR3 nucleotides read TGTGCCAGCAGCAGGACAGGGGGAGGCACAGATACGCAGTATTTT. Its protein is CASSRTGGGTDTQYF.

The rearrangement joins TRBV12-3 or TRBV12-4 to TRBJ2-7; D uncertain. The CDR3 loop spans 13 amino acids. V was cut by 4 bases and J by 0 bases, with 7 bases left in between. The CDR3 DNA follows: TGTGCCAGCAGTTCAACGAGCTCCTACGAGCAGTACTTC. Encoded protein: CASSSTSSYEQYF.

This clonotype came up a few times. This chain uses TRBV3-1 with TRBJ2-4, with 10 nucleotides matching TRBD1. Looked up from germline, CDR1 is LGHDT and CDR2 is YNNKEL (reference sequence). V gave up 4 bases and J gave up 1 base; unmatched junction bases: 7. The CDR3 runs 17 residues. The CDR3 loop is CASSPGQGTTAKNIQYF. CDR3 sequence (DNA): TGTGCCAGCAGCCCGGGACAGGGGACGACGGCCAAAAACATTCAGTACTTC.